The 7 T cell receptor beta chains in this list originate from one sample, sequenced in a study of CD8 T cells in Susac syndrome. After extraction with the RNeasy kit, roughly 0.5 to 1 ug of the RNA was reverse transcribed using random hexamers. One entry per CDR3 protein results from TCRdb running MiXCR on the immunoSEQ multiplex PCR reads. The sample holds more than 150,000 distinct CDR3 sequences; 95% are singletons and the top ten take 0.16%. Sequences were obtained from CD8+ T cells from PBMCs. These receptors all come from a human donor with Susac syndrome.

This clonotype was recorded a few times. This chain connects TRBV7-2 to TRBJ2-5; no definite D call. The CDR3 length is 11 residues. Looked up from germline, CDR1 is SGHTA and CDR2 is FQGNSA. Trimming pared 5 bases from V and 5 bases from J, leaving 6 bases between. CDR3 amino acids: CASSPRETQYF. The CDR3, as DNA: TGTGCCAGCAGCCCTAGGGAGACCCAGTACTTC.

The rearrangement uses TRBV6-5 and TRBJ2-1; D possibly corresponds to TRBD2 (5 bases). The V end lost 7 bases, the J end lost 7 bases, and 20 bases lay between the germline ends. The CDR3 sequence is 15 residues long. Germline V lookup: CDR1 MNHEY, CDR2 SVGAGI. CDR3 residues: CASTPTRSPINEQFF. The CDR3, as DNA: TGTGCCAGCACTCCCACTAGATCCCCTATTAATGAGCAGTTCTTC.

V usage is TRBV28 and J usage is TRBJ2-7; maybe TRBD1 (6 bases). The germline V and J ends were trimmed by 3 bases and 6 bases, with 12 bases remaining between them. This CDR3 spans 13 amino acids. Germline-derived CDR1 and CDR2 are MDHEN and SYDVKM. The CDR3 spells CASSLDSIIEQYF. CDR3 nucleotide sequence: TGTGCCAGCAGTTTGGACAGTATTATCGAGCAGTACTTC.

V and J are TRBV4-1 and TRBJ2-1; 11 bases are a match to TRBD2. This CDR3 spans 14 amino acids. Unmatched junction bases numbered 6, after V lost 8 bases and J lost 6 bases. The V gene's germline CDR1 is MGHRA and CDR2 YSYEKL. The CDR3 here is CASWSGTSGNEQFF. In DNA form, the CDR3 reads TGCGCCAGCTGGTCCGGGACTAGCGGCAATGAGCAGTTCTTC.

The CDR3 loop reads CASSSPLHSRETQYF. CDR3 nucleotide sequence: TGTGCCAGCAGTTCCCCACTCCACAGCCGAGAGACCCAGTACTTC. The V and J genes are TRBV12-3 or TRBV12-4 and TRBJ2-5, with D unclear. This CDR3 has 15 amino acids. V lost 4 bases and J lost 4, with 16 bases in between.

CDR3 sequence reads: CASSPPTSETTDTQYF. CDR3 DNA sequence: TGCGCCAGCAGTCCCCCGACTAGCGAAACCACAGATACGCAGTATTTT. The chain recombines TRBV5-1 with TRBJ2-3; TRBD2 matches at 8 bases. The germline gives CDR1 SGHRS, CDR2 YFSETQ. This CDR3 region has 16 residues. After removal of 5 bases from V and 2 bases from J, the junction contained 10 bases not matched to a gene.

The chain is built from TRBV24-1 and TRBJ2-2; D is uncertain. V shed 4 bases and J shed 7 bases, with 9 bases lying between them. The CDR3 loop spans 13 amino acids. The germline V gene has CDR1 KGHDR and CDR2 SFDVKD. In DNA form, the CDR3 reads TGTGCCACCAGTGACTCCAGTGTCGGGGAGCTGTTTTTT. Its translation: CATSDSSVGELFF.